The sequence of this T cell receptor beta chain was determined in a study of blood T cell repertoires in COVID-19. Authors' data handling: The assay estimated nucleated cells by amplifying reference gene primers. The table came from immunoSEQ multiplex PCR; TCRdb's copy has only in-frame clones and leaves some out. That table gives V, J and clone size, and the DNA gave D and trimming. The table lists about 320,000 clones, roughly 85% of them singletons, with 4.5% to 7% in the top ten. Sequenced sample: PBMCs or T cells enriched from blood (not recorded which). The receptor was isolated from a woman between 25 and 40 years old who had recovered from COVID-19.

The CDR3 protein is CASSDDRAYSNQPQHF. CDR3 nucleotide sequence: TGTGCCAGCAGTGATGACAGAGCATATAGCAATCAGCCCCAGCATTTT. The chain uses TRBV6-1 and TRBJ1-5; D is possibly TRBD1 (5 bases). The germline CDR1 and CDR2 sequences are MNHNS and SASEGT. The CDR3 is 16 amino acids. With 3 bases removed from V and 0 bases from J, the gap between germline ends came to 12 bases.